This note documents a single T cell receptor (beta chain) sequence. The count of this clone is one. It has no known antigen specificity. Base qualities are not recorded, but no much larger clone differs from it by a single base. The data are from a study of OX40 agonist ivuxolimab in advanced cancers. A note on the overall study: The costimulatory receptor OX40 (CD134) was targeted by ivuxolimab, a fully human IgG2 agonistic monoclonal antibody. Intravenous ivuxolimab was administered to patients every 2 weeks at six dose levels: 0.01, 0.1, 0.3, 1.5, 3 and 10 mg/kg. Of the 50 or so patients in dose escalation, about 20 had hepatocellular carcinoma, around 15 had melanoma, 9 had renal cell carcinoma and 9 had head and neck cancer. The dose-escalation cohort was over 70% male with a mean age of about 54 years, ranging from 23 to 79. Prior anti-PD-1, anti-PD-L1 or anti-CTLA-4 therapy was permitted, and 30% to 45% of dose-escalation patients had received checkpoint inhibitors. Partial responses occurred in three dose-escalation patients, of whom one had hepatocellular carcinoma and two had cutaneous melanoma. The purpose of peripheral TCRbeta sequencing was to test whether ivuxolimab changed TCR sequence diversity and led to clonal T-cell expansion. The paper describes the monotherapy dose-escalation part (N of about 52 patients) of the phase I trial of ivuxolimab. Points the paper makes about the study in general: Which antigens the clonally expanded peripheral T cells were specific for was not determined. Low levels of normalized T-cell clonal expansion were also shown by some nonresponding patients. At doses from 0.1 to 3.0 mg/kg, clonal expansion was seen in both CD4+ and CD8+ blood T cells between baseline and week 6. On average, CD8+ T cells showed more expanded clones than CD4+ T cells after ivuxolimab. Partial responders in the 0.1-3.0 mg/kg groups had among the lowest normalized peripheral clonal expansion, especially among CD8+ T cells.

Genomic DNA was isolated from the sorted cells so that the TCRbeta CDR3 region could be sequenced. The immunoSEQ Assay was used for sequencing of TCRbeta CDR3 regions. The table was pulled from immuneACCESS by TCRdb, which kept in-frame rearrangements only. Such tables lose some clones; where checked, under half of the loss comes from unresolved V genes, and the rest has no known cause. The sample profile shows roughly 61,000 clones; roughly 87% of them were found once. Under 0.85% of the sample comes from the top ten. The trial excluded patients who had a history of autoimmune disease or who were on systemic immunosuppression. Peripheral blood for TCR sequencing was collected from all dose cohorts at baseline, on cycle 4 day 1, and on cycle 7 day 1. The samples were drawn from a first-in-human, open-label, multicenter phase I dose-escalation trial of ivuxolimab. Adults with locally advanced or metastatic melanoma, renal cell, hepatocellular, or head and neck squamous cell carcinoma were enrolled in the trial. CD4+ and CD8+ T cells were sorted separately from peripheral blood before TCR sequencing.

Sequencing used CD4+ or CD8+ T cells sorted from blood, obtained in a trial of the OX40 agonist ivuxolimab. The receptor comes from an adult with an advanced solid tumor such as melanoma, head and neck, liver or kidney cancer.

The DNA sequence is as follows: TGTGCCAGCAGCGCCACGCCACAAGAGACCCAGTACTTC. The encoded protein is CASSATPQETQYF. The chain links TRBV9 with TRBJ2-5; the D gene cannot be named for sure. The germline V gene provides CDR1 SGDLS and CDR2 YYNGEE. The CDR3 numbers 13 residues from cysteine through phenylalanine. Just the 39-base CDR3 DNA is kept, in frame starting at base 1. V lost 3 bases and J lost 2 bases; the stretch between them is 8 bases long.